A single T cell receptor beta chain is shown here with its context. The antigen remains undetermined. These data are taken from a study of blood T cells in healthy people across ages. General study points: Age showed a roughly linear inverse relationship with TCR beta diversity per million T cells.

The individuals who served as donors were healthy Caucasians living in Russia, aged roughly 6 to 95. It was approximately 9 milliliters of peripheral blood that were drawn from each donor. At least 6.5 million PBMCs were isolated per sample. There are 14 residues in the CDR3. Germline CDR1 is MGHRA and CDR2 is YSYEKL. V was trimmed by 0 bases and J by 4 bases, leaving 9 bases between them. A second about 7 to 11 cycle PCR used barcoded and J-beta primers. TCRdb re-derived calls from the 5' RACE reads in MiXCR, one entry per CDR3 protein. The sample lists about 1.5 million distinct CDR3 sequences, about 45% occurring once.

This receptor was identified in a woman aged 18-29 years in good health. V gene TRBV4-1 combines with J gene TRBJ1-2; unclear D gene. The sequencing sample was made of blood. The CDR3 bases are TGCGCCAGCAGCCAAGACGCCCAGATCTATGGCTACACCTTC. Protein product: CASSQDAQIYGYTF.